This T cell receptor (beta chain) was profiled in a study of beta chain features in type 1 diabetes. As concerns this clone: Its specificity is unknown.

Expressed TCRB transcripts got sequenced, as all isolated RNA was reverse transcribed. The repertoire was sequenced with immunoSEQ multiplex PCR; TCRdb's copy has only in-frame clones and lacks some. This table holds hundreds of thousands of clones, over 13% found once. Broader study findings: When cDNA is sequenced, cells with high TCR expression could be over-represented. Among patients with Type 1 diabetes, TCRB CDR3s were moderately but significantly shorter in every one of the four CD4+ subsets.

The CDR3 sequence is 13 residues long. V gave up 10 bases and J gave up 4 bases; unmatched junction bases: 7. Germline V CDR1 and CDR2: ENHRY, SYGVKD. Specimen: naive CD4+ T cells from blood. The clonotype comes from a man aged 18 to 30 with type 1 diabetes. The genes are TRBV10-3 and TRBJ1-2; TRBD1 aligns across 9 bases. The CDR3 region has the DNA TGTGCCACCGGGACAGGGCAAAGCTATGGCTACACCTTC. This translates into CATGTGQSYGYTF.